The TCR beta chain under discussion was sequenced for a study of human T cells and chemical hapten exposure. Background on the study: Application of 0.01% DPC to the upper back was done by patch test, with a reading at 6 days. Regarding the study as a whole: TCRs whose frequency exceeded 1 in 1000 remained the same following DPC sensitization.

Regarding time point: pre-sensitization, week 0. Treatment reported: therapeutic diphenylcyclopropenone sensitization with weekly scalp DPC. CDR3 size: 12 residues. From germline, CDR1 is SGHDT and CDR2 YYEEEE. V shed 7 bases and J shed 8 bases, with 13 bases lying between them. This clonotype showed up many times. Antigen: not known. TCRdb re-called the RACE reads with MiXCR, one entry per CDR3 protein. The sample contains about 380,000 distinct CDR3 sequences, 4.5% to 5.5% of which appear only once. The J gene is TRBJ2-1, the V gene TRBV5-6; TRBD1 is a possible D gene (6 bases). This TCR came from a woman aged 50 to 65 with alopecia areata. Some clones in this sample may be carry-over from other donors' samples. This material consisted of whole blood, taken in connection with sensitization to the hapten diphenylcyclopropenone (DPC). The DNA of the CDR3 is TGTGCCAGCGAAACAGGGTTCCATGAGCAGTTCTTC. It codes for CASETGFHEQFF.